The rows below give T cell receptor beta chains drawn from one sample of a study of Graves' ophthalmopathy and Graves' hyperthyroidism. MiXCR, applied by TCRdb to the multiplex PCR reads, yields one record per CDR3 protein. The profile shows about 1.1 million distinct CDR3 sequences, less than 45% of them singletons. Sequenced: peripheral blood or thyroid tissue (not recorded which). These receptors all come from an adult man with Graves' hyperthyroidism. Both conserved end residues are part of each CDR3.

>TRBJ1-2|TRBV10-3
CASGPTGPNYGYTF
>TRBJ1-3|TRBV10-3
CAISEQNSGNTIYF
>TRBJ2-2|TRBV5-1
CASSKHRDSTGELFF
>TRBJ1-1|TRBV19
CASTTFKGGSTEAFF
>TRBJ1-1|TRBV13
CASSWGQITEAFF
>TRBJ1-1|TRBV10-2
CASSGSTKSEAFF
>TRBJ1-5|TRBV19
CASSTAPSNQPQHF
>TRBJ1-4|TRBV10-3
CAISDTENEKLFF
>TRBJ1-6|TRBV25-1
CASRETGDRSPLHF
>TRBJ2-7|TRBV6-2/TRBV6-3
CASSKPSGGNLNEQYF
>TRBJ1-6|TRBV7-2
CASSARQNSPLHF
>TRBJ2-5|TRBV6-5
CASNPRDRQEAQYF
>TRBJ2-7|TRBV28
CASSLLAEGYEQYF
>TRBJ1-2|TRBV20-1
CSAIPDRTNYGYTF
>TRBJ1-5|TRBV10-3
CAISEQINQPQHF
>TRBJ1-5|TRBV19
CASMGTRGQGFGQPQHF
>TRBJ2-3|TRBV25-1
CASSRMRDTDTQYF
>TRBJ1-4|TRBV5-1
CASSLGVF